This T cell receptor (beta chain) appears in the sequencing data of a study of shared clonotypes between healthy human individuals. V lost 1 base, J lost 2 bases, and 12 bases lay in between. Per germline, CDR1 LGHNT and CDR2 FRNRAP. The CDR3 spans 16 residues. Naive CD8 cells were CD45RO-negative, positively selected for CCR7, excluding terminally differentiated effector memory CD45RA+ cells. The assay was immunoSEQ multiplex PCR, and TCRdb's table has in-frame clones only and misses some. This table has millions of clones, 93% appearing once. The sample was naive CD8+ T cells from PBMCs. The TCR comes from a man younger than 35 in good health. Some clones in this sample may be carry-over from other donors' samples. V is TRBV12-5 and J is TRBJ2-1, with D possibly TRBD1 on 6 matching bases. The CDR3 DNA reads TGTGCTAGTGGTTTGGCAGGGGTAGGCACCTACAATGAGCAGTTCTTC. Encoded protein: CASGLAGVGTYNEQFF.